Sequencing of this T cell receptor (beta chain) was carried out in a study of cytomegalovirus exposure and HLA in healthy donors. Study-level findings and limits: The study assumed roughly uniform donor sequencing depth for presence/absence analyses. CMV serostatus was the sole immune exposure data available.

With respect to this clone: Its antigen is still unknown.

The study ran its PCR with 60 Vbeta and 13 Jbeta primers. Repertoires were generated with immunoSEQ multiplex PCR, while TCRdb's copy carries only in-frame clones and drops some. The sample has roughly 170,000 clones, 75% to 85% seen once. CDR1 and CDR2 (germline): KGHSH, LQKENI. V was trimmed by 8 bases and J by 0 bases, leaving 13 bases between them. The CDR3 runs 15 residues. The sample consisted of PBMCs. The receptor's source is a female donor in good health and CMV-seronegative. This rearrangement joins TRBV18 to TRBJ1-4; D is unresolved. CDR3 region: CASTGGTATNEKLFF. CDR3 DNA sequence: TGTGCCAGCACCGGAGGAACCGCAACTAATGAAAAACTGTTTTTT.